This T cell receptor beta chain derives from a study of blood T cell repertoires in COVID-19. Study-level information: Italy, Spain and the United States were the sources of the convalescent and acute COVID-19 samples. T cells, B-cell-depleted T cells, or PBMCs supplied cDNA or gDNA.

The table came from immunoSEQ multiplex PCR; TCRdb's copy has only in-frame clones and leaves some out. The profile covers around 180,000 clones, with about 84% appearing a single time and roughly 12% taken by the ten largest. Study members were between about 18 and 95 years old and lived in over 20 US regions. Losses at the gene ends were 5 bases for V and 5 bases for J; bases not matched to a gene: 13. The CDR3 loop spans 16 amino acids. Per the germline V gene, CDR1 is MDHEN and CDR2 is SYDVKM. Sample: PBMCs or T cells enriched from blood (not recorded which). This rearrangement joins TRBV28 to TRBJ2-5; 8 positions match TRBD2. This receptor was identified in a man over 45 who had recovered from COVID-19. The CDR3 loop is CASSAWFAGGGETQYF. In DNA form, the CDR3 reads TGTGCCAGCAGTGCCTGGTTTGCGGGGGGCGGGGAGACCCAGTACTTC.